This T cell receptor (beta chain) was sequenced for a study of blood T cell repertoires in COVID-19. About the research overall: The United States, Italy and Spain provided the acute and convalescent COVID-19 samples.

How the authors handled the data: From reference gene primer amplification, estimates of nucleated cell counts were derived. Sequencing was performed with immunoSEQ multiplex PCR; in TCRdb, only in-frame clones are kept and a portion is missing. That table gives V, J and clone size, and the DNA gave D and trimming. The sample has 150,000 to 200,000 clones, roughly 85% seen once. Germline assignment: CDR1 SGHNT and CDR2 YENEEA. With 5 bases clipped from V and 9 bases from J, the junction kept 12 bases outside the gene matches. This CDR3 spans 16 amino acids. This chain connects TRBV11-3 to TRBJ2-1; 11 bases map to TRBD2. The TCR sequence derives from an elderly woman with acute or convalescent COVID-19. The sequenced sample consisted of peripheral blood. CDR3 sequence: CASSPRRLAGGGEQFF. CDR3 in DNA: TGTGCCAGCAGCCCCCGTAGGCTAGCGGGGGGCGGTGAGCAGTTCTTC.